This T cell receptor (beta chain) was retrieved from a study of T-cell reconstitution after alpha-beta-depleted transplantation in children. Unique molecular identifiers were incorporated when the TCRbeta library was constructed. TCRdb re-called the PCR reads through MiXCR, storing one row per CDR3 protein. This sample yields some 460,000 distinct CDR3 sequences, of which under 20% are seen a single time; approximately 28% belongs to the top ten. CDR1 SNHLY and CDR2 FYNNEI come from the germline V gene. The CDR3 runs to 14 residues. The V end was cut by 8 bases, the J end by 0 bases, with 14 bases between. On this clonotype: Its antigen is not known.

The study, taken as a whole, reports: The origin of alpha-beta T cells about two months after transplant was reportedly several hundred expanded graft clones. For some patients, TCRbeta diversity was high at day 60 because of recipient T cells and thymic progenitors that survived. From newly produced T cells came most of the T-cell counts and diversity one year after transplant.

J is TRBJ2-7 and V is TRBV2, with D uncertain. The TCR originated in a boy less than two years old who had a stem cell transplant for Wiskott-Aldrich syndrome, so the T cells may come from the graft donor. This specimen was PBMCs, mostly from graft donor cells, taken 360 days after TCRalphabeta/CD19-depleted stem cell transplant. In DNA form, the CDR3 reads TGTGCCAGCCACTTTTCGCCCGTCTCCTACGAGCAGTACTTC. Translation: CASHFSPVSYEQYF.